These 22 T cell receptor beta chains came from one sample sequenced in a study of read filtering for tumor transcriptome and immune sequencing. The library was built from 400 ng RNA with molecular barcoded adaptors for alpha/delta and beta/gamma chains. TCRdb ran MiXCR on the reads and lists one entry per CDR3 protein. The sample includes 100,000 to 150,000 distinct CDR3 sequences, roughly 13% of them seen just once. Sequencing was performed on a population of CD138-negative cells sorted from bone marrow. The receptors were sampled from a donor aged 40 or older with multiple myeloma.

This clonotype was found many times. The genes are TRBV18 and TRBJ1-6; the D is unclear. Germline CDR1 KGHSH, CDR2 LQKENI. Trimming left V 6 bases short and J 9 bases short, with 21 bases between. This CDR3 has 16 amino acids. The DNA of the CDR3 is TGTGCCAGCTCCAGCCAGCTGTCCTCGGACGGTTCACCCCTCCACTTT. Its protein is CASSSQLSSDGSPLHF.

Ten or more counts support this clonotype. The chain uses TRBV7-9 and TRBJ1-1, with 9 bases that match TRBD1. Germline V lookup: CDR1 SEHNR, CDR2 FQNEAQ (reference sequence). The trim removed 5 bases at V and 3 bases at J, leaving 4 bases unmatched. The CDR3 covers 14 residues. This CDR3 reads CASSAQGADTEAFF. As DNA, the CDR3 is TGTGCCAGCAGCGCACAGGGGGCTGACACTGAAGCTTTCTTT.

The chain carries TRBV10-2 and TRBJ2-1; 12 bases are shared with TRBD2. V was pared by 3 bases and J by 4 bases, with 1 base of the junction left unmatched. The V gene's germline CDR1 is WSHSY and CDR2 SAAADI. The CDR3 totals 15 residues. The CDR3 here is CASSDGTSGYNEQFF. The CDR3 nucleotides read TGCGCCAGCAGTGACGGGACTAGCGGGTACAATGAGCAGTTCTTC.

This rearrangement joins TRBV10-3 to TRBJ1-4; D ambiguous. CDR3 size: 15 residues. V gave up 3 bases and J gave up 3 bases, with 11 bases separating them. CDR1 ENHRY and CDR2 SYGVKD come from the germline V gene. CDR3 nucleotide sequence: TGTGCCATCAGTGAACTGGGAGCCCCTAATGAAAAACTGTTTTTT. Its protein product is CAISELGAPNEKLFF.

This clonotype was seen only once. The V call is TRBV19, the J call TRBJ2-1; 7 positions match TRBD2. Germline CDR1 reads LNHDA; CDR2 reads SQIVND (reference sequence). V was clipped by 5 bases and J by 9 bases; unmatched bases: 7. There are 13 residues in the CDR3. CDR3 loop: CASSPKRGFEQFF. The CDR3 DNA follows: TGTGCCAGTAGTCCCAAGCGGGGCTTTGAGCAGTTCTTC.

The table lists this clonotype with many counts. The CDR3 sequence: CSQSGATNEQFF. The CDR3, as DNA: TGCAGTCAGTCCGGGGCGACCAATGAGCAGTTCTTC. V and J are TRBV20-1 and TRBJ2-1, with D perhaps matching TRBD1 or TRBD2 (5 bases each). CDR3 size: 12 residues. Trimming left V 8 bases short and J 6 bases short, with 14 bases between. Germline CDR1 reads DFQATT; CDR2 reads SNEGSKA (reference sequence).

Ten or more counts support this clonotype. V and J are TRBV7-8 and TRBJ2-7; 16 positions agree with TRBD2. In germline, CDR1 is SGHVS, CDR2 FQNEAQ. The CDR3 is 16 residues long. V was clipped by 5 bases and J by 7 bases; unmatched bases: 8. CDR3 amino acids: CASSGTSGRAAREQYF. The CDR3 DNA is TGTGCCAGCAGCGGGACTAGCGGGAGGGCCGCGAGGGAGCAGTACTTC.

There are many counts of this clonotype. The chain has TRBV2 and TRBJ1-5; 9 nucleotides match TRBD1. J gave up 7 bases and V 6 bases, and 13 bases lay outside the gene matches. This CDR3 is built from 16 residues. The germline V gene has CDR1 SNHLY and CDR2 FYNNEI. Here the CDR3 reads CASSPDRGNRRQPQHF. In DNA, the CDR3 is TGTGCCAGCAGCCCAGACAGGGGGAACCGTAGGCAGCCCCAGCATTTT.

This clonotype has a count of ten or more. CDR3 DNA sequence: TGCAGTCCGTCGCCGGGGAATGAGCAGTTCTTC. Encoded protein: CSPSPGNEQFF. The genes are TRBV20-1 and TRBJ2-1, with D perhaps matching TRBD2 (5 bases). This CDR3 has 11 residues. Trimming removed 8 bases at V and 7 bases at J, with 12 bases between. Germline V CDR1 and CDR2: DFQATT, SNEGSKA (reference sequence).

Only a few counts were recorded for this clonotype. V gene TRBV20-1 combines with J gene TRBJ2-5; possibly TRBD1 for D (6 bases). With 6 bases removed from V and 3 bases from J, the gap between germline ends came to 11 bases. This CDR3 has 12 residues. CDR1 and CDR2 (germline): DFQATT, SNEGSKA (reference sequence). The CDR3 DNA is TGCAGTGCAAGGGACAACAAAGAGACCCAGTACTTC. This gives the protein CSARDNKETQYF.

This clonotype was observed a handful of times. This chain joins TRBV5-4 and TRBJ2-1, with a tentative D call TRBD2 (7 bases). The V end lost 4 bases, the J end lost 9 bases, and 14 bases lay between the germline ends. Germline V CDR1 and CDR2: SGHNT, YYREEE (reference sequence). The CDR3 is 13 residues long. The CDR3 DNA follows: TGTGCCAGCAGCCAAGGCGGGGGCCGTGAGCAGTTCTTC. Its protein is CASSQGGGREQFF. The entire variable domain, with the rest obtained from reference TRBV5-4 and TRBJ2-1, is as follows: ETGVTQSPTHLIKTRGQQVTLRCSSQSGHNTVSWYQQALGQGPQFIFQYYREEENGRGNFPPRFSGLQFPNYSSELNVNALELDDSALYLCASSQGGGREQFFGPGTRLTVL.

This clonotype was recorded many times. The rearrangement links TRBV20-1 to TRBJ1-2, with D perhaps matching TRBD1 (5 bases). Deletions cut 0 bases from V and 3 bases from J, with 17 bases between. Germline lookup yields CDR1 DFQATT and CDR2 SNEGSKA (reference sequence). This CDR3 has 16 amino acids. The CDR3 bases are TGCAGTGCTAGAGATCGTTTCGCCGGGACGGACTATGGCTACACCTTC. Encoded protein: CSARDRFAGTDYGYTF.

V usage is TRBV20-1 and J usage is TRBJ1-3; D remains unclear. Germline V gene data show CDR1 as DFQATT and CDR2 as SNEGSKA (reference sequence). The CDR3 is 14 residues long. Between the trimmed V and J ends, which lost 0 bases and 0 bases, there was a span of 6 bases. CDR3 DNA sequence: TGCAGTGCTAGAGATCCAGCCTCTGGAAACACCATATATTTT. Its protein product is CSARDPASGNTIYF.

This clonotype has a handful of counts. With a much larger clone just one base away, this may be a read error. This chain links TRBV25-1 with TRBJ2-5, with unresolved D. CDR3 length: 10 amino acids. V shed 8 bases and J shed 7 bases, with 8 bases lying between them. The germline CDR1 and CDR2 sequences are MGHDK and SYGVNS. This chain's CDR3 is CASVKGTQYF. The CDR3 bases are TGTGCCAGCGTTAAAGGGACCCAGTACTTC.

This clonotype occurred many times. The chain is built from TRBV20-1 and TRBJ2-2; possible D gene TRBD2, 6 bases. The V end lost 2 bases, the J end lost 5 bases, and 9 bases lay between the germline ends. From germline, CDR1 is DFQATT and CDR2 SNEGSKA (reference sequence). This CDR3 contains 13 residues. The CDR3 protein is CSARMAGTGELFF. In nucleotides, the CDR3 is TGCAGTGCTAGAATGGCGGGAACCGGGGAGCTGTTTTTT.

Many counts were recorded for this clonotype. The chain recombines TRBV3-1 with TRBJ2-7, with D tentatively TRBD1 or TRBD2 (5 bases each). The V gene's germline CDR1 is LGHDT and CDR2 YNNKEL (reference sequence). Between the trimmed V and J ends, which lost 5 bases and 6 bases, there was a span of 17 bases. This CDR3 comprises 14 residues. DNA for the CDR3: TGTGCCAGCAGCTCATTGCCTGGGGACCTCGAGCAGTACTTC. This codes for CASSSLPGDLEQYF.

This clonotype was recorded at least ten times. The V gene is TRBV6-2 or TRBV6-3, the J gene TRBJ1-2, with a weak D call TRBD1 (5 bases). The CDR3 is 15 amino acids. V lost 6 bases, J lost 3 bases, and 17 bases lay in between. Germline V gene lookup returns CDR1 MNHEY and CDR2 SVGEGT. The CDR3, as DNA: TGTGCCAGCAGGCAGGGCGGCTTTCAAGACTATGGCTACACCTTC. Its protein product is CASRQGGFQDYGYTF.

This clonotype came up many times. This chain uses TRBV19 with TRBJ2-1; 10 bases fit TRBD2. CDR3 length equals 19 residues. J gave up 6 bases and V 0 bases, and 14 bases lay outside the gene matches. Germline CDR1 reads LNHDA; CDR2 reads SQIVND (reference sequence). The CDR3 loop is CASSIDEPGAAGGRNEQFF. CDR3 DNA sequence: TGTGCCAGTAGTATAGATGAGCCGGGCGCAGCGGGGGGGCGCAATGAGCAGTTCTTC.

This clonotype came up many times. V is TRBV5-8 and J is TRBJ2-2; D gene uncertain. Between the trimmed V and J ends, which lost 0 bases and 4 bases, there was a span of 10 bases. Germline loops: CDR1 SGHTS, CDR2 YDEGEE. The CDR3 spans 15 residues. The CDR3 DNA reads as TGTGCCAGCAGCTTGGGGACGGTTCTCACCGGGGAGCTGTTTTTT. This translates into CASSLGTVLTGELFF.

J is TRBJ1-4 and V is TRBV7-9; 7 bases fit TRBD1. The germline gives CDR1 SEHNR, CDR2 FQNEAQ (reference sequence). Unmatched junction bases numbered 5, after V lost 3 bases and J lost 4 bases. CDR3 length: 15 amino acids. The CDR3 DNA is TGTGCCAGCAGCTTCCAGACAGGGTTTAATGAAAAACTGTTTTTT. This codes for CASSFQTGFNEKLFF.

This clonotype was counted ten times or more. The genes are TRBV29-1 and TRBJ2-5, with TRBD2 matching over 7 bases. J was trimmed by 4 bases and V by 8 bases; bases with no gene match: 4. Germline assignment: CDR1 SQVTM and CDR2 ANQGSEA. The CDR3 sequence is 11 residues long. Written as DNA, the CDR3 is TGCAGCCTCGGGGAGGGAGAGACCCAGTACTTC. It codes for CSLGEGETQYF.

This clonotype was detected a few times. The chain joins TRBV5-1 to TRBJ2-1; 15 nucleotides match TRBD2. The J segment lost 10 bases and the V segment lost 4 bases, leaving 6 bases of the junction unmatched. This CDR3 region has 15 residues. Germline CDR1 and CDR2: SGHRS and YFSETQ. CDR3 nucleotide sequence: TGCGCCAGCAGCCCCGGGACTAGCGGGGGGACAGAGCAGTTCTTC. Translated, it gives CASSPGTSGGTEQFF.